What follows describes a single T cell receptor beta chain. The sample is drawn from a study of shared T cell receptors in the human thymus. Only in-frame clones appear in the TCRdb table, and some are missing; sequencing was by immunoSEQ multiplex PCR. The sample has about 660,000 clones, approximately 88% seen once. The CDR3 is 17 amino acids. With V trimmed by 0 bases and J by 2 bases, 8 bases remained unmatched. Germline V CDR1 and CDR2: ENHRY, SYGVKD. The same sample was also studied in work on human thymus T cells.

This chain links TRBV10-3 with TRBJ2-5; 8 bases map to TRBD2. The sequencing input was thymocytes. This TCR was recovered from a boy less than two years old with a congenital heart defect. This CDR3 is CAISESPAGGGQETQYF. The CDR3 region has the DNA TGTGCCATCAGTGAGTCGCCGGCGGGAGGAGGACAAGAGACCCAGTACTTC.